Listed here are 21 T cell receptor beta chains from one sample, sequenced in a study of T cells expressing NK-cell markers. TCRdb reanalyzed the 5' RACE reads and collapses them to one entry per CDR3 protein, without DNA. The sample's table shows hundreds of thousands of distinct CDR3 sequences. Sequencing was done on a sample of blood T cells: a sorted CD56 or NKG2C T cell subset, CD4+ or CD8+ T cells, or bulk PBMC T cells (not recorded which). The receptor source for this set is a woman between 18 and 69 years old in good health.

The rearrangement links TRBV7-9 to TRBJ2-4; no DNA is available, so the TRBD1 call from TCRdb remains unchecked. The CDR3 is made up of 13 amino acids. Germline V gene lookup returns CDR1 SEHNR and CDR2 FQNEAQ (reference sequence). The CDR3 sequence: CASSRGQINIQYF.

The J gene is TRBJ2-5, the V gene TRBV7-9; as DNA is missing, the TRBD1 call by TCRdb cannot be tested. CDR1 and CDR2 from the germline V gene are SEHNR and FQNEAQ (reference sequence). This CDR3 is 15 amino acids long. CDR3 sequence reads: CASSLTGQGMETQYF.

The V call is TRBV7-2, the J call TRBJ1-6; without DNA, the TCRdb call of TRBD1 cannot be checked. The germline V gene encodes CDR1 SGHTA and CDR2 FQGNSA. The CDR3 is 15 amino acids. This chain's CDR3 is CASSLISSGYSPLHF.

The chain couples TRBV6-1 to TRBJ2-1; TCRdb calls TRBD1, which cannot be checked without DNA. Germline V gene lookup returns CDR1 MNHNS and CDR2 SASEGT. The CDR3 consists of 15 residues. CDR3 residues: CASSEWGPLSNEQFF.

The rearrangement links TRBV9 to TRBJ1-2. Per the germline V gene, CDR1 is SGDLS and CDR2 is YYNGEE. This CDR3 comprises 14 residues. The CDR3 region is CASKESGESYGYTF.

The chain joins TRBV12-3 or TRBV12-4 to TRBJ2-4; TCRdb's assignment of TRBD1 cannot be checked, as there is no DNA. The CDR3 is 15 amino acids. The CDR3 sequence: CASSLYQGGENIQYF.

This chain connects TRBV29-1 to TRBJ2-7. Germline loops: CDR1 SQVTM, CDR2 ANQGSEA. The CDR3 sequence is 13 residues long. CDR3 loop: CSVNGQTNNEQYF.

The chain has TRBV7-8 and TRBJ1-6; there is no DNA to check the TCRdb D call of TRBD1. Germline V lookup: CDR1 SGHVS, CDR2 FQNEAQ. The CDR3 extends over 14 amino acids. CDR3 residues: CASSSRDTTSPLHF.

The chain is built from TRBV7-2 and TRBJ2-5; TCRdb names TRBD1, which stays unverified in the absence of DNA. CDR3 size: 15 residues. Per the germline V gene, CDR1 is SGHTA and CDR2 is FQGNSA. The CDR3 protein is CASSPREMVQETQYF.

This chain links TRBV12-3 or TRBV12-4 with TRBJ2-1; with no DNA, the TCRdb D assignment of TRBD2 cannot be verified. This CDR3 comprises 13 residues. The CDR3 here is CASIAGSYNEQFF.

This chain uses TRBV9 with TRBJ2-3; the TRBD1 assignment by TCRdb is unverifiable without DNA. The CDR3 loop spans 15 amino acids. Germline V gives CDR1 SGDLS, CDR2 YYNGEE. The CDR3 here is CASSVGGVSTDTQYF.

The chain links TRBV30 to TRBJ2-5; no DNA is available, so the TRBD1 call from TCRdb remains unchecked. The CDR3 is 15 amino acids. The germline CDR1 and CDR2 sequences are GTSNPN and SVGIG (reference sequence). CDR3: CAWSATGGARETQYF.

V is TRBV18 and J is TRBJ1-1; there is no DNA to check the TCRdb D call of TRBD1. The CDR3 has 14 residues. Germline lookup yields CDR1 KGHSH and CDR2 LQKENI. Here the CDR3 reads CASSTQGRGTEAFF.

The chain joins TRBV9 to TRBJ2-2. Germline V CDR1 and CDR2: SGDLS, YYNGEE. This CDR3 comprises 14 residues. CDR3 region: CASSVAHGLGELFF.

The V call is TRBV20-1, the J call TRBJ2-6. The germline V gene has CDR1 DFQATT and CDR2 SNEGSKA (reference sequence). The CDR3 runs to 15 residues. CDR3 residues: CSAPLRQTGANVLTF.

The rearrangement joins TRBV11-2 to TRBJ2-3; the D call from TCRdb, TRBD2, cannot be confirmed without DNA. This CDR3 comprises 18 residues. Germline V gives CDR1 SGHAT, CDR2 FQNNGV. CDR3 region: CASSHHPTSGGATDTQYF.

The V and J genes are TRBV6-2 or TRBV6-3 and TRBJ2-5. The CDR3 extends over 11 amino acids. Germline V lookup: CDR1 MNHEY, CDR2 SVGEGT. The CDR3 sequence is CASSYLGNQYF.

The V call is TRBV14, the J call TRBJ2-1; TCRdb's D gene call, TRBD2, goes unchecked for lack of DNA. The CDR3 is 17 amino acids. Germline values: CDR1 SGHDN, CDR2 FVKESK. CDR3 residues: CASSQVGGGPTWNEQFF.

The gene calls are TRBV19 and TRBJ2-7; without DNA, the TCRdb call of TRBD2 cannot be checked. Germline lookup yields CDR1 LNHDA and CDR2 SQIVND (reference sequence). The length of the CDR3 is 13 residues. The CDR3 sequence: CASSNAGRYEQYF.

The chain recombines TRBV11-2 with TRBJ2-7; there is no DNA to check the TCRdb D call of TRBD1. Germline values: CDR1 SGHAT, CDR2 FQNNGV. The CDR3 contains 15 residues. The CDR3 here is CASSPGQGSRYEQYF. The variable domain in full, with the rest retrieved from reference TRBV11-2 and TRBJ2-7, is EAGVAQSPRYKIIEKRQSVAFWCNPISGHATLYWYQQILGQGPKLLIQFQNNGVVDDSQLPKDRFSAERLKGVDSTLKIQPAKLEDSAVYLCASSPGQGSRYEQYFGPGTRLTVT.

The chain couples TRBV25-1 to TRBJ1-6. The CDR3 runs to 14 residues. Per germline, CDR1 MGHDK and CDR2 SYGVNS. CDR3: CASSWRSYNSPLHF.